Sequencing of this T cell receptor beta chain was carried out in a study of response to subunit inactivated influenza vaccine. Study-wide results and limits: That few new T cells are recruited by each seasonal influenza vaccination was the authors' suggestion.

Via MiXCR, TCRdb re-called the RT-PCR reads, giving one row per CDR3 protein. This sample carries hundreds of thousands of distinct CDR3 sequences, approximately 15% of them seen once, and the ten largest clones take approximately 3%. Germline V gene lookup returns CDR1 DFQATT and CDR2 SNEGSKA (reference sequence). CDR3 length: 14 amino acids. Deletions cut 1 base from V and 2 bases from J, with 11 bases between. This clonotype was counted between two and nine times. What it binds is not known. Sequenced here: CD4+ T cells sorted from PBMCs, sampled about 23 months after vaccination. V and J are TRBV20-1 and TRBJ2-5; D is perhaps TRBD1 or TRBD2 (5 bases each). The receptor comes from a man between 50 and 69 years old who received an inactivated influenza vaccine. DNA of the CDR3: TGCAGTGCTAGAGGGGGGACCTTTCAAGAGACCCAGTACTTC. Protein: CSARGGTFQETQYF.